This T cell receptor beta chain emerged from a study of regulatory T cells in long-lasting Graves disease. Remarks on this clonotype: A single base separates this from a much larger clone, so it may be a read error.

Time point specified: newly diagnosed GD, antithyroid drugs for less than 3 months. The authors made the TCR library using RNA they extracted from PBMCs. Building of the TCR beta libraries involved iRepertoire HTBI primers and Arm-PCR of CDR3 regions. TCRdb independently ran MiXCR on the multiplex PCR reads; one entry per CDR3 protein. Here the sample spans 350,000 to 450,000 distinct CDR3 sequences, 10% to 15% being singletons. The same data also went into a second study, on T cells in Graves' hyperthyroidism and ophthalmopathy.

The sequence was obtained from a woman aged 18-29 years with Graves disease. The sequencing used peripheral blood mononuclear cells (PBMCs), collected at new diagnosis, from a patient treated with antithyroid drugs.

The DNA for the CDR3 is TGTGCCAGCAGCCTCCGGGACAGGGACGATGAAAAACTGTTTTTT. Residues: CASSLRDRDDEKLFF. The chain links TRBV5-6 to TRBJ1-4; 9 bases align to TRBD1. The CDR3 extends over 15 amino acids. Trimming cost V 4 bases and J 6 bases; bases outside gene matches: 7. Germline CDR1 is SGHDT and CDR2 is YYEEEE.